One sample yielded the 27 T cell receptor beta chains listed below, sequenced in a study of neurological immune-mediated disorders. Time point defined: longitudinal time-point 3. TCRdb reprocessed the 5' RACE reads via MiXCR and lists one record per CDR3 protein. Of about 80,000 distinct CDR3 sequences listed, 4.3% were seen once; the top ten hold 4.5% to 6%. Sequencing used PBMCs. These receptors came from a woman in her sixties with multiple sclerosis.

This clonotype was observed at least ten times. The rearrangement uses TRBV20-1 and TRBJ2-6; tentatively, D is TRBD1 or TRBD2 (5 bases each). The V end lost 3 bases, the J end lost 0 bases, and 18 bases lay between the germline ends. The CDR3 sequence is 18 residues long. From germline, CDR1 is DFQATT and CDR2 SNEGSKA (reference sequence). The CDR3 bases are TGCAGTGCTAGTGTCTGGGACGGCAAGAGCTCTGGGGCCAACGTCCTGACTTTC. It encodes CSASVWDGKSSGANVLTF.

The chain combines TRBV12-3 or TRBV12-4 with TRBJ2-2, with TRBD2 matching 8 bases. CDR3 length equals 15 residues. The ends lost 2 bases at V and 7 bases at J; junction bases unmatched: 6. The CDR3 loop is CASSLFSGGDGELFF. The CDR3 nucleotides read TGTGCCAGCAGTTTATTCAGCGGGGGCGACGGGGAGCTGTTTTTT.

Ten or more counts support this clonotype. The chain recombines TRBV10-3 with TRBJ2-3; a weak D match, TRBD1 (5 bases). Deletions cut 4 bases from V and 0 bases from J, with 11 bases between. The CDR3 is made up of 15 amino acids. Germline values: CDR1 ENHRY, CDR2 SYGVKD. As DNA, the CDR3 is TGTGCCATCAGTGTAGGGGATACCAGCACAGATACGCAGTATTTT. Its protein product is CAISVGDTSTDTQYF.

This clonotype was observed at least ten times. The chain combines TRBV4-1 with TRBJ2-5; 8 bases match TRBD2. Trimming took 3 bases from V and 5 from J; bases not matched to a gene: 8. Per germline, CDR1 MGHRA and CDR2 YSYEKL. The CDR3 has 15 amino acids. DNA for the CDR3: TGCGCCAGCAGCCAGGCGGGACTAGTGTTGGAGACCCAGTACTTC. Encoded protein: CASSQAGLVLETQYF.

This clonotype was observed many times. The chain is built from TRBV5-1 and TRBJ2-5; 9 bases are a match to TRBD2. With 5 bases clipped from V and 0 bases from J, the junction kept 11 bases outside the gene matches. Germline values: CDR1 SGHRS, CDR2 YFSETQ. This CDR3 comprises 17 residues. The CDR3 here is CASRQRLAGKYQETQYF. CDR3 coding DNA: TGCGCCAGCAGACAGCGGCTAGCGGGGAAGTACCAAGAGACCCAGTACTTC. The entire variable domain, with the rest obtained from reference TRBV5-1 and TRBJ2-5, is as follows: KAGVTQTPRYLIKTRGQQVTLSCSPISGHRSVSWYQQTPGQGLQFLFEYFSETQRNKGNFPGRFSGRQFSNSRSEMNVSTLELGDSALYLCASRQRLAGKYQETQYFGPGTRLLVL.

This clonotype showed up many times. The chain couples TRBV5-1 to TRBJ2-7; the D gene is possibly TRBD2 (5 bases). The CDR3 has 13 residues. Trimming shortened V by 1 base and J by 3 bases, and 8 bases separated the two germline ends. Germline CDR1 reads SGHRS; CDR2 reads YFSETQ. The CDR3 here is CASSLSGYYEQYF. The CDR3 DNA follows: TGCGCCAGCAGCTTGAGCGGTTACTACGAGCAGTACTTC.

At least ten counts were recorded for this clonotype. CDR3 loop: CASSQKTGGNTEAFF. CDR3 DNA: TGTGCCAGCAGCCAAAAGACAGGAGGGAACACTGAAGCTTTCTTT. The rearrangement uses TRBV14 and TRBJ1-1; D is possibly TRBD1 (6 bases). Germline V gene lookup returns CDR1 SGHDN and CDR2 FVKESK. The ends were cut back, 2 bases at V and 1 base at J, with 11 bases in the middle. This CDR3 is built from 15 residues.

This clonotype has at least ten counts. J is TRBJ1-1 and V is TRBV5-1, with TRBD1 as a possible D gene (5 bases). The CDR3 extends over 15 amino acids. Trimming took off 4 bases at V and 4 bases at J, with 17 bases between the two ends. Germline loops: CDR1 SGHRS, CDR2 YFSETQ. CDR3 sequence (DNA): TGCGCCAGCAGCAATGTGGGGGGGACGAGCACTGAAGCTTTCTTT. Its translation: CASSNVGGTSTEAFF.

This clonotype was counted at least ten times. The chain has TRBV5-1 and TRBJ2-7; 8 nucleotides agree with TRBD1. The CDR3 totals 13 residues. V was pared by 10 bases and J by 3 bases, with 9 bases of the junction left unmatched. CDR1 is SGHRS and CDR2 is YFSETQ in the germline V gene. CDR3 sequence: CAGPRGQGYEQYF. The CDR3 DNA sequence: TGCGCCGGACCCCGAGGACAGGGCTACGAGCAGTACTTC.

This clonotype occurred many times. The chain uses TRBV7-2 and TRBJ1-5; D gene unclear. Between the trimmed V and J ends, which lost 1 base and 4 bases, there was a span of 11 bases. This CDR3 comprises 15 residues. The germline V gene encodes CDR1 SGHTA and CDR2 FQGNSA. The DNA of the CDR3 is TGTGCCAGCAGCTTAGGTGGCACCGTTAATCAGCCCCAGCATTTT. Its protein product is CASSLGGTVNQPQHF.

This clonotype was seen ten or more times. The chain recombines TRBV9 with TRBJ1-3, with unresolved D. CDR3 size: 15 residues. Trimming took 3 bases from V and 0 from J, leaving 10 bases between them. Germline assignment: CDR1 SGDLS and CDR2 YYNGEE. CDR3 DNA: TGTGCCAGCAGCGAGATAAAGAGCTCTGGAAACACCATATATTTT. Encoded protein: CASSEIKSSGNTIYF.

The chain uses TRBV6-4 and TRBJ1-2, with D possibly being TRBD1 (5 bases). This CDR3 contains 16 residues. CDR1 MRHNA and CDR2 SNTAGT come from the germline V gene. V shed 5 bases and J shed 0 bases, with 16 bases lying between them. For the CDR3, the DNA is TGTGCCAGCAGTAACTGGGAGAGGGGCACTAACTATGGCTACACCTTC. It yields the protein CASSNWERGTNYGYTF.

The sample holds many counts of this clonotype. This chain joins TRBV28 and TRBJ2-7, with D perhaps TRBD1 (5 bases). CDR3 length equals 12 residues. The V gene's germline CDR1 is MDHEN and CDR2 SYDVKM. The V and J ends lost 4 bases and 3 bases respectively, with 7 bases between them. As DNA, the CDR3 is TGTGCCAGCAGTTCAGGGTTCTACGAGCAGTACTTC. Translated, it gives CASSSGFYEQYF. The full variable domain, its missing parts supplied by reference TRBV28 and TRBJ2-7, is DVKVTQSSRYLVKRTGEKVFLECVQDMDHENMFWYRQDPGLGLRLIYFSYDVKMKEKGDIPEGYSVSREKKERFSLILESASTNQTSMYLCASSSGFYEQYFGPGTRLTVT.

This clonotype occurred many times. This rearrangement joins TRBV3-1 to TRBJ2-4; 8 bases are shared with TRBD2. V was clipped by 0 bases and J by 12 bases; unmatched bases: 7. Germline V CDR1 and CDR2: LGHDT, YNNKEL (reference sequence). The CDR3 contains 14 residues. CDR3 nucleotides: TGTGCCAGCAGCCAAGATGGGTCGGGGGGGGCTCAGTACTTC. Its protein is CASSQDGSGGAQYF.

Many counts were recorded for this clonotype. The chain joins TRBV18 to TRBJ2-7; 7 nucleotides agree with TRBD2. The CDR3 extends over 15 amino acids. Germline V CDR1 and CDR2: KGHSH, LQKENI. The J segment lost 0 bases and the V segment lost 3 bases, leaving 5 bases of the junction unmatched. The DNA for the CDR3 is TGTGCCAGCTCACCCGGACTAGAAGGCTCCTACGAGCAGTACTTC. It codes for CASSPGLEGSYEQYF.

Ten or more counts support this clonotype. The chain couples TRBV20-1 to TRBJ1-1; unclear D gene. This CDR3 has 13 residues. V was cut by 3 bases and J by 0 bases, with 8 bases left in between. Germline CDR1 reads DFQATT; CDR2 reads SNEGSKA (reference sequence). The CDR3: CSASMGLNTEAFF. Here the CDR3 DNA reads TGCAGTGCTAGTATGGGCCTGAACACTGAAGCTTTCTTT.

This clonotype was counted many times. This chain joins TRBV20-1 and TRBJ2-1; tentatively, D is TRBD2 (6 bases). The CDR3 is made up of 14 amino acids. Trimming cost V 0 bases and J 0 bases, with 6 bases left between them. Germline assignment: CDR1 DFQATT and CDR2 SNEGSKA (reference sequence). CDR3 nucleotide sequence: TGCAGTGCTAGAGACGGGAGCTCCTACAATGAGCAGTTCTTC. The encoded protein is CSARDGSSYNEQFF.

This clonotype has a count of ten or more. The chain links TRBV12-1 to TRBJ2-5; TRBD1 is the table's D call and was not checked against the DNA. TRBV12-1 is recorded as a pseudogene. The CDR3 sequence is 15 residues long. This CDR3 is CASSLGGQGKETQYF. For the CDR3, the DNA is TGTGCCAGCAGCTTGGGGGGACAGGGGAAGGAGACCCAGTACTTC.

This clonotype was recorded at least ten times. The chain carries TRBV11-2 and TRBJ2-1; 11 bases match TRBD2. CDR1 is SGHAT and CDR2 is FQNNGV in the germline V gene. V dropped 1 base and J dropped 10; count of bases not matched to a gene: 6. The CDR3 is made up of 15 amino acids. The CDR3 sequence: CASSLVSGGASEQFF. CDR3 bases: TGTGCCAGCAGCTTAGTTAGCGGGGGGGCCTCGGAGCAGTTCTTC.

This clonotype was seen ten or more times. The chain has TRBV12-3 or TRBV12-4 and TRBJ1-5, with D hard to call. Deletions cut 3 bases from V and 4 bases from J, with 10 bases between. The CDR3 spans 14 residues. CDR3: CASSFRAHNQPQHF. As DNA, the CDR3 is TGTGCCAGCAGTTTTAGGGCACATAATCAGCCCCAGCATTTT.

This clonotype has ten or more counts. The genes are TRBV6-6 and TRBJ1-3; D not certain. The V end lost 5 bases, the J end lost 6 bases, and 14 bases lay between the germline ends. Germline assignment: CDR1 MNHNY and CDR2 SVGAGI (reference sequence). This CDR3 contains 14 residues. The DNA for the CDR3 is TGTGCCAGCAGTCGGGCCCCCGGGGAAAACACCATATATTTT. The encoded protein is CASSRAPGENTIYF.

This clonotype has at least ten counts. The gene calls are TRBV7-9 and TRBJ1-6; D not resolved. Trimming removed 2 bases at V and 7 bases at J, with 12 bases between. CDR1 SEHNR and CDR2 FQNEAQ come from the germline V gene (reference sequence). The CDR3 consists of 15 residues. As DNA, the CDR3 is TGTGCCAGCAGCTTACACGGAGAGACCAATTCACCCCTCCACTTT. Its protein product is CASSLHGETNSPLHF.

This clonotype occurred many times. The CDR3: CASTIRGGTKNIQYF. The CDR3 DNA reads as TGTGCCAGCACGATTCGCGGGGGAACCAAAAACATTCAGTACTTC. The gene calls are TRBV2 and TRBJ2-4, with 7 nucleotides matching TRBD2. This CDR3 has 15 residues. In germline, CDR1 is SNHLY, CDR2 FYNNEI. J lost 2 bases, V lost 7 bases, and 8 bases had no gene match.

This clonotype was seen at least ten times. The chain uses TRBV20-1 and TRBJ1-5; tentatively, D is TRBD1 (5 bases). Germline assignment: CDR1 DFQATT and CDR2 SNEGSKA (reference sequence). This CDR3 region has 16 residues. The ends were cut back, 1 base at V and 1 base at J, with 14 bases in the middle. CDR3 sequence (DNA): TGCAGTGCTAGAGGTGCGGGGACTCCGAGCAATCAGCCCCAGCATTTT. Its translation is CSARGAGTPSNQPQHF.

This clonotype was picked up many times. This chain connects TRBV6-6 to TRBJ2-3; possible D gene TRBD1, 5 bases. The V and J ends lost 0 bases and 0 bases respectively, with 10 bases between them. Germline V gene sequence: CDR1 MNHNY, CDR2 SVGAGI (reference sequence). The length of the CDR3 is 16 residues. DNA of the CDR3: TGTGCCAGCAGTTACTCTACAGGAGCTAGCACAGATACGCAGTATTTT. This gives the protein CASSYSTGASTDTQYF.

This clonotype was counted many times. V is TRBV29-1 and J is TRBJ1-2; a weak D match, TRBD1 (5 bases). Between the trimmed V and J ends, which lost 7 bases and 4 bases, there was a span of 13 bases. This CDR3 spans 12 amino acids. Germline CDR1 SQVTM, CDR2 ANQGSEA. The chain's CDR3 is CSEGSGSYGYTF. The CDR3 nucleotides are TGCAGCGAGGGGTCTGGATCCTATGGCTACACCTTC.

This clonotype appeared many times. The rearrangement uses TRBV20-1 and TRBJ2-2; D gene uncertain. Germline V gene lookup returns CDR1 DFQATT and CDR2 SNEGSKA (reference sequence). The V end lost 0 bases, the J end lost 4 bases, and 9 bases lay between the germline ends. The CDR3 is 14 amino acids. CDR3 in DNA: TGCAGTGCTAGAGATCCCCTTGGCACCGGGGAGCTGTTTTTT. It specifies CSARDPLGTGELFF.